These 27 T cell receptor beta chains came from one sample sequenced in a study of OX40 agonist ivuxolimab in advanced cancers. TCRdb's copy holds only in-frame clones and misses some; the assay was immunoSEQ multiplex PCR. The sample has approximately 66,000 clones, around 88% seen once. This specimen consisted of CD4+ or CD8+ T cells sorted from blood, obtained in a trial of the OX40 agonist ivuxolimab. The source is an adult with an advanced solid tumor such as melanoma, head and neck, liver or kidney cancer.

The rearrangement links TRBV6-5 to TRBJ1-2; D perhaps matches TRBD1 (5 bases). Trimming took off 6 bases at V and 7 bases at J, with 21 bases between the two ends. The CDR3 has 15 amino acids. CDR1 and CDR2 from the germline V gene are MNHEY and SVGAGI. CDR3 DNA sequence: TGTGCCAGCAGAAAACCTGGGGGTGGCTTGCGTGGCTACACCTTC. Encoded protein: CASRKPGGGLRGYTF.

The CDR3 DNA reads TGTGCCAGCAGAGTATCCCCCCAAGGGTTGAACACTGAAGCTTTCTTT. Protein product: CASRVSPQGLNTEAFF. This chain joins TRBV5-4 and TRBJ1-1; unclear D gene. This CDR3 is 16 amino acids long. Germline V CDR1 and CDR2: SGHNT, YYREEE (reference sequence). Trimming stripped 5 bases from V and 0 bases from J, with 17 bases between.

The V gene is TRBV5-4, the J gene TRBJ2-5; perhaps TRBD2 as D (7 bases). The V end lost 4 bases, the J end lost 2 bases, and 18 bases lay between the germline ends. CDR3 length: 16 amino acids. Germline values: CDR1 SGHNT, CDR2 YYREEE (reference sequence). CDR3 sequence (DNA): TGTGCCAGCAGCCCTGGGGCGGGGGCGGGGCAAGAGACCCAGTACTTC. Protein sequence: CASSPGAGAGQETQYF.

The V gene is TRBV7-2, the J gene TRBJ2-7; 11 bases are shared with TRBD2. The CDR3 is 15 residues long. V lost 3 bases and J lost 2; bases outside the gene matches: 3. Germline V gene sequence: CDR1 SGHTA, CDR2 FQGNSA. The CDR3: CASSFSGGAAYEQYF. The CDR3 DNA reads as TGTGCCAGCAGCTTTAGCGGGGGGGCTGCCTACGAGCAGTACTTC.

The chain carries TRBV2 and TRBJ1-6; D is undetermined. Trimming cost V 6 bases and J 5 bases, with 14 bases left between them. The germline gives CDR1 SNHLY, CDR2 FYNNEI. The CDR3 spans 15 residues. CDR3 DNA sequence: TGTGCCAGCAGAGGGCGGGAGTTAGATAATTCACCCCTCCACTTT. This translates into CASRGRELDNSPLHF.

CDR3 protein: CASRQGNSYNSPLHF. DNA of the CDR3: TGCGCCAGCAGGCAGGGGAACTCCTATAATTCACCCCTCCACTTT. The chain has TRBV10-2 and TRBJ1-6, with D perhaps TRBD1 (6 bases). The CDR3 length is 15 residues. Germline CDR1 reads WSHSY; CDR2 reads SAAADI. Trimming removed 6 bases at V and 0 bases at J, with 9 bases between.

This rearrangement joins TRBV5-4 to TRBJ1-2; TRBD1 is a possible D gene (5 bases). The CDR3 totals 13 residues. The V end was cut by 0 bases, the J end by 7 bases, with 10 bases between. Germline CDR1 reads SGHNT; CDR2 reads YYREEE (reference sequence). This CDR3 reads CASSLAGQAGYTF. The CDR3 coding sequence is TGTGCCAGCAGCTTGGCGGGGCAAGCTGGCTACACCTTC. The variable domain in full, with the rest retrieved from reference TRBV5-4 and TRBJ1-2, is ETGVTQSPTHLIKTRGQQVTLRCSSQSGHNTVSWYQQALGQGPQFIFQYYREEENGRGNFPPRFSGLQFPNYSSELNVNALELDDSALYLCASSLAGQAGYTFGSGTRLTVV.

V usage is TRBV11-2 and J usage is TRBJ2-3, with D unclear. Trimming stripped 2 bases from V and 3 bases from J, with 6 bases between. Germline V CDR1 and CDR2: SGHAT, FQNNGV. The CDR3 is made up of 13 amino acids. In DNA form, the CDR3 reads TGTGCCAGCAGCTTAAGTCGTACAGATACGCAGTATTTT. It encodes CASSLSRTDTQYF.

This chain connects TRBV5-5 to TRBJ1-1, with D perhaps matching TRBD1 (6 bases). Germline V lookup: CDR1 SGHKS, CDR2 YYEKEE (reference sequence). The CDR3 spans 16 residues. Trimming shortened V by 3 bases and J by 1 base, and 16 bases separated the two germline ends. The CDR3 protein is CASSYLPGQRNTEAFF. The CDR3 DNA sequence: TGTGCCAGCAGCTATCTTCCGGGACAACGGAACACTGAAGCTTTCTTT.

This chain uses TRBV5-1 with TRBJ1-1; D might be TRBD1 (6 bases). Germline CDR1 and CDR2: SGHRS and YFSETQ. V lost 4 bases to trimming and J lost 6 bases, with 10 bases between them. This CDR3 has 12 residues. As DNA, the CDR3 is TGCGCCAGCAGCCTTGACAGGTCTGAAGCTTTCTTT. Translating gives CASSLDRSEAFF.

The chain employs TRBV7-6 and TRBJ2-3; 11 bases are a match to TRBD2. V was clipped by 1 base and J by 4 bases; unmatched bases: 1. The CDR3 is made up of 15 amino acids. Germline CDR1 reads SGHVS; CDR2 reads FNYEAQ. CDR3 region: CASSLVAGGPDTQYF. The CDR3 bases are TGTGCCAGCAGCTTAGTAGCGGGGGGGCCAGATACGCAGTATTTT.

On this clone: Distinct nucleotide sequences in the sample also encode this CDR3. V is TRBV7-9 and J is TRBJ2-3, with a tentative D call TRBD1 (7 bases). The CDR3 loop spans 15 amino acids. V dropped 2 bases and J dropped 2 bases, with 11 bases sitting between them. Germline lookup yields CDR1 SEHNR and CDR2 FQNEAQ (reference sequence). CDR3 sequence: CASSLQGGTTDTQYF. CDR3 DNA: TGTGCCAGCAGCTTACAGGGGGGAACCACAGATACGCAGTATTTT.

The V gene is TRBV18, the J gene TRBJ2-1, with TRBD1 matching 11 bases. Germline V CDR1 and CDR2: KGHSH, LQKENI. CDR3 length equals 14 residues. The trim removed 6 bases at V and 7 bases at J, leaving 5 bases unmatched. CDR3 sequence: CASSPGTGGNEQFF. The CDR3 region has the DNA TGTGCCAGCTCGCCCGGGACAGGGGGAAATGAGCAGTTCTTC.

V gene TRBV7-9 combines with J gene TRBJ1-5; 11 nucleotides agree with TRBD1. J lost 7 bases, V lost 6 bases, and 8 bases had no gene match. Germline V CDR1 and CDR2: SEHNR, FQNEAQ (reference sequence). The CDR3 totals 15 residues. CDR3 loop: CASSRTGGDSQPQHF. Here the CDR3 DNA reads TGTGCCAGCAGTCGGACAGGGGGCGACAGCCAGCCCCAGCATTTT.

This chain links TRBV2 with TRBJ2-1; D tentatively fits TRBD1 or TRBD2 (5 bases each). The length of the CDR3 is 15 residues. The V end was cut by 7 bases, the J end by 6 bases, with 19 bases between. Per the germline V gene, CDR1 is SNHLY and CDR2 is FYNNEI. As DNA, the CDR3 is TGTGCCAGCACCAGAGGGGTAGCAGGGACCAATGAGCAGTTCTTC. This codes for CASTRGVAGTNEQFF.

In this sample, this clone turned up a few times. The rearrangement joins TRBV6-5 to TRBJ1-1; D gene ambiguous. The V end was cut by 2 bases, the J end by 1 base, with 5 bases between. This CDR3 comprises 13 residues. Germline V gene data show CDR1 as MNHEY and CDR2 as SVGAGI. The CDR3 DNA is TGTGCCAGCAGTTACACTGGGAACACTGAAGCTTTCTTT. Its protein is CASSYTGNTEAFF.

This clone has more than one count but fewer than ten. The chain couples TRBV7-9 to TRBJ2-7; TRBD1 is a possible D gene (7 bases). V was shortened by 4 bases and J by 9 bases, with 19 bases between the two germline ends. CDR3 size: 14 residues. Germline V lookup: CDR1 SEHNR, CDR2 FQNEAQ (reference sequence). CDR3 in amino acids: CASSSNDRERAQYF. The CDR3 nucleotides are TGTGCCAGCAGCTCTAATGACAGGGAGCGGGCGCAGTACTTC.

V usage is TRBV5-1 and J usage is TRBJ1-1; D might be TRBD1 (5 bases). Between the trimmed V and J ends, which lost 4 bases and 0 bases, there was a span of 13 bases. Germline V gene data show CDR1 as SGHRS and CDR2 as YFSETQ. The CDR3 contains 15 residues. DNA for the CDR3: TGCGCCAGCAGCGCGGGGCTTAGCATGAACACTGAAGCTTTCTTT. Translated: CASSAGLSMNTEAFF.

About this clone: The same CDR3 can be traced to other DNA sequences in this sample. In DNA form, the CDR3 reads TGTGCCAGCAGCTTGGAGGGATATGGCTACACCTTC. Translating gives CASSLEGYGYTF. The genes are TRBV5-4 and TRBJ1-2; D gene unclear. The V gene lost 0 bases and the J gene lost 5 bases, with 5 bases spanning the gap. The CDR3 covers 12 residues. Per the germline V gene, CDR1 is SGHNT and CDR2 is YYREEE (reference sequence).

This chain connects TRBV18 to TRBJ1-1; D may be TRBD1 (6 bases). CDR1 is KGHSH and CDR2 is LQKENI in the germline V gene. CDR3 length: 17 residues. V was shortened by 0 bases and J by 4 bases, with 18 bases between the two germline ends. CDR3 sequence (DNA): TGTGCCAGCTCACCACCTTCAGGGGACCTAACTGGCACTGAAGCTTTCTTT. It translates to CASSPPSGDLTGTEAFF.

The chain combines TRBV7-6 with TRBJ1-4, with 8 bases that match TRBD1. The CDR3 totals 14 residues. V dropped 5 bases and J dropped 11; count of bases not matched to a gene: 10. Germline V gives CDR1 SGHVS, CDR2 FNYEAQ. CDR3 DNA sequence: TGTGCCAGCAGCCTCCGGACAGGGAATTCGAAACTGTTTTTT. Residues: CASSLRTGNSKLFF. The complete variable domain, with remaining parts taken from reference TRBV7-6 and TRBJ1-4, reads GAGVSQSPRYKVTKRGQDVALRCDPISGHVSLYWYRQALGQGPEFLTYFNYEAQQDKSGLPNDRFSAERPEGSISTLTIQRTEQRDSAMYRCASSLRTGNSKLFFGSGTQLSVL.

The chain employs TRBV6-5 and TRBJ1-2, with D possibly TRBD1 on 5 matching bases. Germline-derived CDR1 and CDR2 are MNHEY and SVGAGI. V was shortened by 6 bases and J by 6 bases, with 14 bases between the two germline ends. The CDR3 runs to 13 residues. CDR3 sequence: CASSGTGRHGYTF. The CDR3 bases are TGTGCCAGCAGCGGGACGGGAAGGCATGGCTACACCTTC.

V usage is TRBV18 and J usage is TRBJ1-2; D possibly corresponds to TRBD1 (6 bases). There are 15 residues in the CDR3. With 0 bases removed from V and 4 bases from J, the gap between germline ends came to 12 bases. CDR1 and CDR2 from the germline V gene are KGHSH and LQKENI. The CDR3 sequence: CASSPPGGQVYGYTF. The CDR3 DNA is TGTGCCAGCTCACCACCAGGGGGACAAGTCTATGGCTACACCTTC.

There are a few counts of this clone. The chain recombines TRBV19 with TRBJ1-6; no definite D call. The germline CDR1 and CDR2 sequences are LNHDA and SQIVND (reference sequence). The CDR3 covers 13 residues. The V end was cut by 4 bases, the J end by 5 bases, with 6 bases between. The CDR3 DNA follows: TGTGCCAGTAGTAGGGCAGATAATTCACCCCTCCACTTT. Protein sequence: CASSRADNSPLHF.

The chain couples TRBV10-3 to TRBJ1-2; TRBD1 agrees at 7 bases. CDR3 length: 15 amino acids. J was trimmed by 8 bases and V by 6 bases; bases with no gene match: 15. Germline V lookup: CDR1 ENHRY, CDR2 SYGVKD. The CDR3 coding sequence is TGTGCCATCAGCAAGACAGGGTTAGAATCGGAAGGCTACACCTTC. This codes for CAISKTGLESEGYTF.

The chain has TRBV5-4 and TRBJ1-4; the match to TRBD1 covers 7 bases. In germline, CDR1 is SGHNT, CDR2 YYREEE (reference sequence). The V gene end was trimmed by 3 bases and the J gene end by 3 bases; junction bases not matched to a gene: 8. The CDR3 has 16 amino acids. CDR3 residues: CASSSRDSGANEKLFF. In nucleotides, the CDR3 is TGTGCCAGCAGCTCTAGGGACAGTGGGGCTAATGAAAAACTGTTTTTT.

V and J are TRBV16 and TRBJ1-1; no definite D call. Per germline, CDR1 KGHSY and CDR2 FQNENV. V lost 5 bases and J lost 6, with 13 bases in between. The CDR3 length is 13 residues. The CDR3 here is CASSYARESEAFF. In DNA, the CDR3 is TGTGCCAGCAGCTACGCGAGGGAGTCTGAAGCTTTCTTT.